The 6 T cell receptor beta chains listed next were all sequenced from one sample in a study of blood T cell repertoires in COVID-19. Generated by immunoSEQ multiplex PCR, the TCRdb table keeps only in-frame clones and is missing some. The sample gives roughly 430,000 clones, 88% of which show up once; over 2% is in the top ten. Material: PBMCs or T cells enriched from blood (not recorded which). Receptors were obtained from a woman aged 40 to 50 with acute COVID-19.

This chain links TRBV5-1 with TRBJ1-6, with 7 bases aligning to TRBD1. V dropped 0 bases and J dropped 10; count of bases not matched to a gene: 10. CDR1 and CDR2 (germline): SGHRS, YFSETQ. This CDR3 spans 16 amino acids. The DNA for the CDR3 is TGCGCCAGCAGCTTGGAGGTGGGACAGAATAGGTCACCCCTCCACTTT. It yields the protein CASSLEVGQNRSPLHF. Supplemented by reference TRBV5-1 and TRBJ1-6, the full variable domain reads KAGVTQTPRYLIKTRGQQVTLSCSPISGHRSVSWYQQTPGQGLQFLFEYFSETQRNKGNFPGRFSGRQFSNSRSEMNVSTLELGDSALYLCASSLEVGQNRSPLHFGNGTRLTVT.

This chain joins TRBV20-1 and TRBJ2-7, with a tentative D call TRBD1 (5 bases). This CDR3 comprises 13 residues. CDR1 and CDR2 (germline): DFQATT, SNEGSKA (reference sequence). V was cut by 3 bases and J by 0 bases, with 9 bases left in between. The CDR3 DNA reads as TGCAGTGCTAGTCGGCAGGGCTCCTACGAGCAGTACTTC. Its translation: CSASRQGSYEQYF.

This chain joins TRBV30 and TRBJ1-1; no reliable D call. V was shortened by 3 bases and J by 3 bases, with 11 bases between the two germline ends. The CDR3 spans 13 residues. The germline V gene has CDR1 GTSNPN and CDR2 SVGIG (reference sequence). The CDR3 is CAWRGERDTEAFF. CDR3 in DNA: TGTGCCTGGAGGGGCGAAAGAGACACTGAAGCTTTCTTT.

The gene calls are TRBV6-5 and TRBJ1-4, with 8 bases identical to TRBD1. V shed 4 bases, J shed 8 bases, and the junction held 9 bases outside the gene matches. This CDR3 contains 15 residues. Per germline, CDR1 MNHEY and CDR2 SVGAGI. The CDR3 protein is CASSSGTGPQEKLFF. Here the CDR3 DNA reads TGTGCCAGCAGTTCCGGGACAGGCCCTCAGGAAAAACTGTTTTTT.

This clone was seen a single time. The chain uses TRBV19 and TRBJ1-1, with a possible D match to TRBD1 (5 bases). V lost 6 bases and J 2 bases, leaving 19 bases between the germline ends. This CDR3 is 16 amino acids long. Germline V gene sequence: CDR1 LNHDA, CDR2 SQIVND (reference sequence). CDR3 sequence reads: CASRPHGADRNTEAFF. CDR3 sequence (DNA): TGTGCCAGTAGACCCCATGGGGCAGACAGAAACACTGAAGCTTTCTTT.

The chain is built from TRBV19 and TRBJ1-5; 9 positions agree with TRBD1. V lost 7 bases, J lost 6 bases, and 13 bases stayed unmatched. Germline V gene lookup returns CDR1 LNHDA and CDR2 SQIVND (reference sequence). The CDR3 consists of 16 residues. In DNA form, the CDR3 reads TGTGCCAGTACCCTGATATCCGGGACAGGGCTTCAGCCCCAGCATTTT. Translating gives CASTLISGTGLQPQHF.